The clone carrying this T cell receptor beta chain was counted many times. Its antigen remains unidentified. The CDR3 has 13 amino acids. V gave up 5 bases and J gave up 3 bases, with 11 bases separating them. Germline-derived CDR1 and CDR2 are SEHNR and FQNEAQ (reference sequence). Time point reported: pre-sensitization, week 0. Treatment here: therapeutic diphenylcyclopropenone sensitization with weekly scalp DPC. The donor pool consisted of alopecia patients aged 18 to 70 years, considered suitable for DPC. This record comes from a study of human T cells and chemical hapten exposure. Whole-study context: DPC at 0.01% went onto the upper back in patch tests, read at 6 days.

Study-level points and caveats: Unchanged with DPC sensitization were TCRs above 1 in 1000 frequency.

One entry per CDR3 protein, called by TCRdb with MiXCR from the RACE reads. This repertoire shows about 85,000 distinct CDR3 sequences, 8.5% found once; its top ten account for just over 2.5%. The chain is built from TRBV7-9 and TRBJ2-7; TRBD1 is a possible D gene (5 bases). The receptor was isolated from a man aged 35 to 55 with alopecia areata. Some clones in this sample may be carry-over from other donors' samples. The starting material was whole blood, obtained in connection with sensitization to the hapten diphenylcyclopropenone (DPC). The CDR3 here is CASSPPRGYEQYV. CDR3 DNA: TGTGCCAGCAGCCCGCCTAGGGGCTACGAGCAGTACGTC.